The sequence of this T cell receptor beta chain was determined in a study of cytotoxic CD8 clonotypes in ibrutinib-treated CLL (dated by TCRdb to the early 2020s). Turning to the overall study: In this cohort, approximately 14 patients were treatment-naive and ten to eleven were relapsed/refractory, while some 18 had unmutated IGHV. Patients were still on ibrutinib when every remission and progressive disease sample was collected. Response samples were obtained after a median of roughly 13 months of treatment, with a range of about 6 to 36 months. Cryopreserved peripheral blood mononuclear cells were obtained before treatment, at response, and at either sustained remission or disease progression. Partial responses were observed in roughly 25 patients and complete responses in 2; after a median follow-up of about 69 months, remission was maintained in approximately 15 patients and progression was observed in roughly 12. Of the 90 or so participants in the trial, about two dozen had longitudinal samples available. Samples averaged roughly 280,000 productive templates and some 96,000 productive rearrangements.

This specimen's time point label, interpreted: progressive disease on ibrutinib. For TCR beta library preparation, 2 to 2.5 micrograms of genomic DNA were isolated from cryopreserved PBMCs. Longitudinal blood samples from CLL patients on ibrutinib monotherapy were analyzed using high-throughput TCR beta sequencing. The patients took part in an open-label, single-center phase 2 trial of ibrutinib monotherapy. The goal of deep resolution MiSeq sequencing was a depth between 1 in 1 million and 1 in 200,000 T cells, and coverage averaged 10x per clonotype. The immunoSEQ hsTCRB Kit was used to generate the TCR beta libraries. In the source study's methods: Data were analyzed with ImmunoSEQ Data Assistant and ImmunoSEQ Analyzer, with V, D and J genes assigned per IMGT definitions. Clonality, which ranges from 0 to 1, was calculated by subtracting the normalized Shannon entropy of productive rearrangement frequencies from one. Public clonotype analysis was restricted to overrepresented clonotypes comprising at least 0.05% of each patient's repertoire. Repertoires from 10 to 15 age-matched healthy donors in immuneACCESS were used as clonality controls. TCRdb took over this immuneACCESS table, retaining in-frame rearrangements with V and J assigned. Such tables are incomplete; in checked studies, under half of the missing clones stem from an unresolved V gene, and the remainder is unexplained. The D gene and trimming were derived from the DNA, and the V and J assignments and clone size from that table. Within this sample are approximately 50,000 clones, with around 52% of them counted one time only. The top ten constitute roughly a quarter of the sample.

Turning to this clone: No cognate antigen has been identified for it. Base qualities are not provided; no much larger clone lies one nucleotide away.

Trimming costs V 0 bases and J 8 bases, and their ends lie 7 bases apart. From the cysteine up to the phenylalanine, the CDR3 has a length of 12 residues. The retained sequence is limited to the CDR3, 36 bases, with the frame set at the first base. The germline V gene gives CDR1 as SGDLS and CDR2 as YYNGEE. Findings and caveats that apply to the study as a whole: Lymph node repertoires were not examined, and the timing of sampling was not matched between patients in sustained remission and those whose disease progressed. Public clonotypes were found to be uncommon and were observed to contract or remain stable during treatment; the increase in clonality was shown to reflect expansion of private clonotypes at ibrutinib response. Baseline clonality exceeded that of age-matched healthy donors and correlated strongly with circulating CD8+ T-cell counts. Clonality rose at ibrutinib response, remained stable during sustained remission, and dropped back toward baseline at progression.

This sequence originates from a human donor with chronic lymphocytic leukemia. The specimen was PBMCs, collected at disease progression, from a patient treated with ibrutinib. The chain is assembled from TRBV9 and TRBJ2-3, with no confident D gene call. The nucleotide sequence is TGTGCCAGCAGCGTAGACTTCGTTACGCAGTATTTT. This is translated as CASSVDFVTQYF.